The rows below give T cell receptor beta chains drawn from one sample of a study of HIV-infected children after antiretroviral therapy interruption. TCRdb re-derived calls from the 3' RACE reads in MiXCR, one entry per CDR3 protein. Found here are fewer than 50,000 distinct CDR3 sequences, approximately 4% of them singletons; the top ten hold roughly 0.7%. The sequencing used CD45RA+ CD4+ T cells from PBMCs, pooled from several time points, collected from a donor given antiretroviral therapy, either interrupted or continuous. These TCRs come from a pool of human donors with HIV. CDR3s include the opening cysteine and the closing phenylalanine or tryptophan. D genes are given only for firm matches. Size values are once, few and many counts, or a class for expanded clones, and some rows have none.

j_call: TRBJ2-5
v_call: TRBV5-6
clone_size: many
d_call: .
cdr3_nt: TGTGCCAGCAGCGATGGGCTCTTCCAAGAGACCCAGTACTTC
cdr3_aa: CASSDGLFQETQYF

j_call: TRBJ2-3
v_call: TRBV5-1
clone_size: many
d_call: .
cdr3_nt: TGCGCCAGCAGCTTGGAACAGCCCACAGATACGCAGTATTTT
cdr3_aa: CASSLEQPTDTQYF

j_call: TRBJ1-1
v_call: TRBV6-6
clone_size: many
d_call: .
cdr3_nt: TGTGCCAGCAGTTATAGCAGGAGCACTGAAGCTTTCTTT
cdr3_aa: CASSYSRSTEAFF

j_call: TRBJ2-2
v_call: TRBV3-1
clone_size: few
d_call: TRBD2
cdr3_nt: TGTGCCAGCAGACGAGCGCTAGCGGGGGGCCCCACCGGGGAGCTGTTTTTT
cdr3_aa: CASRRALAGGPTGELFF

j_call: TRBJ2-1
v_call: TRBV11-2
clone_size: many
d_call: .
cdr3_nt: TGTGCCAGCAGCTTAGATCGCCGTACACCCTACAATGAGCAGTTCTTC
cdr3_aa: CASSLDRRTPYNEQFF

j_call: TRBJ1-4
v_call: TRBV12-3/TRBV12-4
clone_size: many
d_call: TRBD1
cdr3_nt: TGTGCCAGCAGATTCACAGGGGTGGAAAAACTGTTTTTT
cdr3_aa: CASRFTGVEKLFF

j_call: TRBJ2-7
v_call: TRBV11-2
clone_size: many
d_call: TRBD2
cdr3_nt: TGTGCCAGCAGCTTTGAGGCCGGACTAGCGGGGGAGCAGTACTTC
cdr3_aa: CASSFEAGLAGEQYF

j_call: TRBJ2-7
v_call: TRBV12-3/TRBV12-4
clone_size: many
d_call: TRBD2
cdr3_nt: TGTGCCAGCAGCCAATCTAGCGGGGGGTCCTACGAGCAGTACTTC
cdr3_aa: CASSQSSGGSYEQYF

j_call: TRBJ2-7
v_call: TRBV12-3/TRBV12-4
clone_size: .
d_call: .
cdr3_nt: TGTGCCAGCAGTTTTCGTCAGACCTACGAGCAGTACTTC
cdr3_aa: CASSFRQTYEQYF

j_call: TRBJ1-5
v_call: TRBV9
clone_size: many
d_call: .
cdr3_nt: TGTGCCAGCAGCGTAGGCGAGGGGCACAATCAGCCCCAGCATTTT
cdr3_aa: CASSVGEGHNQPQHF

j_call: TRBJ2-1
v_call: TRBV2
clone_size: many
d_call: .
cdr3_nt: TGTGCCAGCAGTGGGATTCATGAGCAGTTCTTC
cdr3_aa: CASSGIHEQFF

j_call: TRBJ2-1
v_call: TRBV5-4
clone_size: few
d_call: TRBD2
cdr3_nt: TGTGCCAGCGGACCGGGGGGGGGGCACCCCAATGAGCAGTTCTTC
cdr3_aa: CASGPGGGHPNEQFF

j_call: TRBJ2-1
v_call: TRBV5-1
clone_size: few
d_call: TRBD1
cdr3_nt: TGCGCCAGCAGCCCACCCACGGGACAGGTCAATGAGCAGTTCTTC
cdr3_aa: CASSPPTGQVNEQFF

j_call: TRBJ1-5
v_call: TRBV19
clone_size: many
d_call: .
cdr3_nt: TGTGCCAGTACTGTCGGTCCGGGGCAGCCCCAGCATTTT
cdr3_aa: CASTVGPGQPQHF

j_call: TRBJ2-1
v_call: TRBV6-2/TRBV6-3
clone_size: many
d_call: TRBD1
cdr3_nt: TGTGCCAGCAACGGACAGGGTTCGGGTAATGAGCAGTTCTTC
cdr3_aa: CASNGQGSGNEQFF

j_call: TRBJ2-4
v_call: TRBV7-2
clone_size: many
d_call: TRBD1
cdr3_nt: TGTGCCAGCAGCTTAGGGACAGGTGGGAACATTCAGTACTTC
cdr3_aa: CASSLGTGGNIQYF

j_call: TRBJ2-1
v_call: TRBV20-1
clone_size: few
d_call: .
cdr3_nt: TGCAGTGCTAGAGAAGGGGGTCATGAGCAGTTCTTC
cdr3_aa: CSAREGGHEQFF

j_call: TRBJ2-7
v_call: TRBV6-4
clone_size: few
d_call: .
cdr3_nt: TGTGCCAGCAGGGGGTCAGCGGCCTACGAGCAGTACTTC
cdr3_aa: CASRGSAAYEQYF

j_call: TRBJ1-6
v_call: TRBV28
clone_size: many
d_call: .
cdr3_nt: TGTGCCAGCAGACGAGGTGGTTCGGGCAATTCACCCCTCCACTTT
cdr3_aa: CASRRGGSGNSPLHF

j_call: TRBJ1-2
v_call: TRBV3-1
clone_size: many
d_call: .
cdr3_nt: TGTGCCAGCAGCCAAGGGGTCGGAGACTATGGCTACACCTTC
cdr3_aa: CASSQGVGDYGYTF

j_call: TRBJ2-1
v_call: TRBV18
clone_size: many
d_call: TRBD2
cdr3_nt: TGTGCCAGCTCAGGGACTAGCGATGAGCAGTTCTTC
cdr3_aa: CASSGTSDEQFF

j_call: TRBJ1-5
v_call: TRBV13
clone_size: few
d_call: TRBD1
cdr3_nt: TGTGCCAGCGGTGATGCTGGGACAGAGAACCAGGCTCCGCTTTTT
cdr3_aa: CASGDAGTENQAPLF

j_call: TRBJ2-4
v_call: TRBV3-1
clone_size: few
d_call: .
cdr3_nt: TGTGCCAGCAGCCAAGGACTCCCGGGGGACATTCAGTACTTC
cdr3_aa: CASSQGLPGDIQYF

j_call: TRBJ2-1
v_call: TRBV29-1
clone_size: many
d_call: .
cdr3_nt: TGCAGCGTTGGGTCCGACTCCTACAATGAGCAGTTCTTC
cdr3_aa: CSVGSDSYNEQFF

j_call: TRBJ1-2
v_call: TRBV12-3/TRBV12-4
clone_size: .
d_call: .
cdr3_nt: TGTGCCAGCAGTTTGGTTCACTATGGTGGCTACACCTTC
cdr3_aa: CASSLVHYGGYTF

j_call: TRBJ1-2
v_call: TRBV29-1
clone_size: .
d_call: .
cdr3_nt: TGCAGCGGATCGACAGGACCTAACTATGGCTACACCTTC
cdr3_aa: CSGSTGPNYGYTF

j_call: TRBJ2-7
v_call: TRBV5-1
clone_size: .
d_call: .
cdr3_nt: TGCGCCAGCAGCTTGGGGGGGAATATCTACGAGCAGTACTTC
cdr3_aa: CASSLGGNIYEQYF

j_call: TRBJ2-3
v_call: TRBV5-5
clone_size: many
d_call: .
cdr3_nt: TGTGCCAGCAGCTTAGAAGTGGATACGCAGTATTTT
cdr3_aa: CASSLEVDTQYF

j_call: TRBJ2-3
v_call: TRBV28
clone_size: many
d_call: .
cdr3_nt: TGTGCCAGCACCGAACTCCGGACCACAGATACGCAGTATTTT
cdr3_aa: CASTELRTTDTQYF

j_call: TRBJ1-6
v_call: TRBV7-2
clone_size: many
d_call: TRBD1
cdr3_nt: TGTGCCAGCAGCCCCGGACAGGGGGACAATTCACCCCTCCACTTT
cdr3_aa: CASSPGQGDNSPLHF

j_call: TRBJ1-2
v_call: TRBV7-2
clone_size: many
d_call: .
cdr3_nt: TGTGCCAGCAGCCCAGACCCAGGAAACTATGGCTACACCTTC
cdr3_aa: CASSPDPGNYGYTF

j_call: TRBJ2-7
v_call: TRBV5-1
clone_size: .
d_call: .
cdr3_nt: TGTGCCAGCAGCTTGGCCCTGAATGAGCAGTACTTC
cdr3_aa: CASSLALNEQYF

j_call: TRBJ2-2
v_call: TRBV29-1
clone_size: many
d_call: .
cdr3_nt: TGCAGCGTCCGGGACGGGTCGTGGAGCACCGGGGAGCTGTTTTTT
cdr3_aa: CSVRDGSWSTGELFF

j_call: TRBJ2-4
v_call: TRBV2
clone_size: many
d_call: TRBD2
cdr3_nt: TGTGCCCGAGGGACTAGCGGGGACAAAAACATTCAGTACTTC
cdr3_aa: CARGTSGDKNIQYF

j_call: TRBJ1-2
v_call: TRBV7-9
clone_size: .
d_call: TRBD1
cdr3_nt: TGTGCCAGCAGCCTCCAGGGGGGAATTCTCAATGGCTACACCTTC
cdr3_aa: CASSLQGGILNGYTF

j_call: TRBJ1-1
v_call: TRBV2
clone_size: few
d_call: .
cdr3_nt: TGTGCCAGCAGCATACTTAGCATGAACACTGAAGCTTTCTTT
cdr3_aa: CASSILSMNTEAFF

j_call: TRBJ1-5
v_call: TRBV6-1
clone_size: few
d_call: TRBD1
cdr3_nt: TGTGCCAGCACGGGACAGGGGGCAATTCAGCCCCAGCATTTT
cdr3_aa: CASTGQGAIQPQHF

j_call: TRBJ2-7
v_call: TRBV20-1
clone_size: .
d_call: .
cdr3_nt: TGCAGTGCTAGAGATCTTATCGAGTCCAATGAGGAGCAGTACTTC
cdr3_aa: CSARDLIESNEEQYF

j_call: TRBJ1-2
v_call: TRBV19
clone_size: many
d_call: .
cdr3_nt: TGTGCCAGTAGTATGCGCGAGGACTATGGCTACACCTTC
cdr3_aa: CASSMREDYGYTF

j_call: TRBJ1-2
v_call: TRBV5-6
clone_size: many
d_call: .
cdr3_nt: TGTGCCAGCAGCCGAAACACCGGGCCTTACTATGGCTACACCTTC
cdr3_aa: CASSRNTGPYYGYTF

j_call: TRBJ1-4
v_call: TRBV12-3/TRBV12-4
clone_size: many
d_call: .
cdr3_nt: TGTGCCAGCAGCCGCCGGACTAATGAAAAACTGTTTTTT
cdr3_aa: CASSRRTNEKLFF

j_call: TRBJ1-5
v_call: TRBV6-1
clone_size: many
d_call: TRBD1
cdr3_nt: TGTGCCAGCAGTGAAAAACATACAGGGGGCTTGCGTCAGCCCCAGCATTTT
cdr3_aa: CASSEKHTGGLRQPQHF

j_call: TRBJ1-1
v_call: TRBV12-3/TRBV12-4
clone_size: many
d_call: .
cdr3_nt: TGTGCCAGCAGTTTAAACAGCGCCACTGAAGCTTTCTTT
cdr3_aa: CASSLNSATEAFF

j_call: TRBJ2-1
v_call: TRBV7-3
clone_size: .
d_call: TRBD2
cdr3_nt: TGTGCCAGCAGCTTAAATCGGGGAGGGGTCGATGAGCAGTTCTTC
cdr3_aa: CASSLNRGGVDEQFF

j_call: TRBJ2-3
v_call: TRBV6-4
clone_size: .
d_call: TRBD1
cdr3_nt: TGTGCCAGCAGTGACGGGACAGGGGGCATGGGCACAGATACGCAGTATTTT
cdr3_aa: CASSDGTGGMGTDTQYF

j_call: TRBJ1-2
v_call: TRBV12-3/TRBV12-4
clone_size: many
d_call: .
cdr3_nt: TGTGCCAGCAGCTTGGGGCTAAGTGGCTATGGCTACACCTTC
cdr3_aa: CASSLGLSGYGYTF

j_call: TRBJ1-1
v_call: TRBV5-1
clone_size: many
d_call: .
cdr3_nt: TGCGCCAGCAGCTTCTCGGCAGGGGCGAACACTGAAGCTTTCTTT
cdr3_aa: CASSFSAGANTEAFF

j_call: TRBJ1-6
v_call: TRBV3-1
clone_size: many
d_call: .
cdr3_nt: TGTGCCAGCAGCCAACCGACAGGTTCACCCCTCCACTTT
cdr3_aa: CASSQPTGSPLHF

j_call: TRBJ2-1
v_call: TRBV20-1
clone_size: many
d_call: .
cdr3_nt: TGCAGTGCTTCCGAACGGGGAACCAACAATGAGCAGTTCTTC
cdr3_aa: CSASERGTNNEQFF

j_call: TRBJ2-2
v_call: TRBV29-1
clone_size: many
d_call: TRBD1
cdr3_nt: TGCAGCGTGGGACCGGGACAGGGTTTCACCGGGGAGCTGTTTTTT
cdr3_aa: CSVGPGQGFTGELFF